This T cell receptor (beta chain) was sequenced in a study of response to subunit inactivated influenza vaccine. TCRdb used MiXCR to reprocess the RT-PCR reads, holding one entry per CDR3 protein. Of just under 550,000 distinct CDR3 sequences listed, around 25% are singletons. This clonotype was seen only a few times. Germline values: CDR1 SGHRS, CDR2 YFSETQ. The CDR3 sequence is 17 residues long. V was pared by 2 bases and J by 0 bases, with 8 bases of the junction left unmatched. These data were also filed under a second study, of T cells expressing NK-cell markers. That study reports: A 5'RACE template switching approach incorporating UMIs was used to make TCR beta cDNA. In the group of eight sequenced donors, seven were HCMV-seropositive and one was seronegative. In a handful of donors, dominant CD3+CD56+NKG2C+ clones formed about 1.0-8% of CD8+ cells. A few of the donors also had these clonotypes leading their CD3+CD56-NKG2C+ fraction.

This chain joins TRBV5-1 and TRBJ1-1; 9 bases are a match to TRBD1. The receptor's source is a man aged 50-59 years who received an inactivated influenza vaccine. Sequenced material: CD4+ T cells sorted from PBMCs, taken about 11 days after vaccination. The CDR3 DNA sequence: TGCGCCAGCAGCTTACAGGGGGCGGGGAGTATGAACACTGAAGCTTTCTTT. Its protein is CASSLQGAGSMNTEAFF.